Presented here are 6 T cell receptor beta chains from one specimen sequenced in a study of OX40 agonist ivuxolimab in advanced cancers. The library came from the immunoSEQ multiplex PCR assay. TCRdb's version of the immuneACCESS table is confined to in-frame rearrangements and falls short of the full clone set. An unresolved V gene accounts for under half of the shortfall where checked; the remainder is of unknown origin. Present in this sample are 26,000 or so clones, over 60% of which were seen just once. Together, the top ten hold around 14% of the sample. Sequencing was performed on CD4+ or CD8+ T cells sorted from blood, taken in a trial of the OX40 agonist ivuxolimab. These receptors were collected from an adult with an advanced solid tumor such as melanoma, head and neck, liver or kidney cancer.

The chain joins TRBV10-1 to TRBJ1-2; D may be TRBD1 (6 bases). V gave up 5 bases and J gave up 2 bases, with 9 bases separating them. Germline V gene sequence: CDR1 WNHNN, CDR2 SYGVQD (reference sequence). The CDR3 loop spans 13 amino acids. The CDR3 spells CASSTGINYGYTF. In nucleotides, the CDR3 is TGCGCCAGCAGTACAGGGATCAACTATGGCTACACCTTC.

The chain employs TRBV5-4 and TRBJ1-2; 7 bases map to TRBD1. Losses at the gene ends were 6 bases for V and 3 bases for J; bases not matched to a gene: 8. The CDR3 has 14 residues. CDR1 SGHNT and CDR2 YYREEE come from the germline V gene (reference sequence). The CDR3, as DNA: TGTGCCAGCACAATGACAGGGAGAGACTATGGCTACACCTTC. Encoded protein: CASTMTGRDYGYTF.

CDR3 in amino acids: CASSYSGGTQYF. CDR3 sequence (DNA): TGTGCCAGCAGTTACTCGGGGGGGACCCAGTACTTC. The gene calls are TRBV6-5 and TRBJ2-5; D may be TRBD2 (6 bases). This CDR3 contains 12 residues. Trimming removed 0 bases at V and 7 bases at J, with 6 bases between. Germline V gene data show CDR1 as MNHEY and CDR2 as SVGAGI.

CDR3 nucleotide sequence: TGCGCCAGCAGCTTGAGACAGGGGGCCCTCAATTCACCCCTCCACTTT. It translates to CASSLRQGALNSPLHF. This chain links TRBV5-1 with TRBJ1-6; 10 nucleotides line up with TRBD1. Unmatched junction bases numbered 5, after V lost 1 base and J lost 7 bases. The germline gives CDR1 SGHRS, CDR2 YFSETQ. The CDR3 has 16 residues.

J is TRBJ2-3 and V is TRBV11-2, with TRBD2 as a possible D gene (6 bases). V gave up 3 bases and J gave up 0 bases, with 10 bases separating them. This CDR3 region has 15 residues. CDR1 and CDR2 (germline): SGHAT, FQNNGV. CDR3 region: CASSFFGGSTDTQYF. DNA of the CDR3: TGTGCCAGCAGCTTCTTTGGGGGGAGCACAGATACGCAGTATTTT.

V gene TRBV29-1 combines with J gene TRBJ1-3, with D perhaps matching TRBD1 (6 bases). This CDR3 spans 14 amino acids. V was clipped by 7 bases and J by 2 bases, with 15 bases between them. Germline CDR1 is SQVTM and CDR2 is ANQGSEA. CDR3 sequence reads: CSAAGGGAGNTIYF. CDR3 in DNA: TGCAGCGCAGCCGGAGGGGGAGCTGGAAACACCATATATTTT.